These T cell receptor beta chains were read from a single sample in a study of human thymus T cells. The assay was immunoSEQ multiplex PCR, and TCRdb's table has in-frame clones only and misses some. The sample yields 35,000 to 45,000 clones, 94% seen once. Sequencing used blood. These receptor sequences come from a boy under three years old with a congenital heart defect but otherwise immunologically healthy. Each CDR3 is given with its conserved first and last residue. Fields, in order: clone size, J gene, D gene, V gene, CDR3 DNA, CDR3 protein. A D gene is named only where the DNA matches it firmly. Clone size is shown for a subset of rows, as once, few, many or a class of expanded clone.

abundance: once; j_gene: TRBJ2-5; d_gene: -; v_gene: TRBV5-1; CDR3nt: TGCGCCAGCAGCTTGTCCCAAAAAGAGACCCAGTACTTC; CDR3aa: CASSLSQKETQYF
abundance: -; j_gene: TRBJ2-7; d_gene: -; v_gene: TRBV15; CDR3nt: TGTGCCACCTCAGGTTTGCGAGGGGAGCAGTACTTC; CDR3aa: CATSGLRGEQYF
abundance: -; j_gene: TRBJ2-7; d_gene: TRBD2; v_gene: TRBV5-1; CDR3nt: TGCGCCAGCAGCTTTGGACTAGCGGGGGCCGCTTACGAGCAGTACTTC; CDR3aa: CASSFGLAGAAYEQYF
abundance: once; j_gene: TRBJ1-2; d_gene: -; v_gene: TRBV18; CDR3nt: TGTGCCAGCTCAGGGCAGGAGACTAACTATGGCTACACCTTC; CDR3aa: CASSGQETNYGYTF
abundance: -; j_gene: TRBJ1-6; d_gene: -; v_gene: TRBV19; CDR3nt: TGTGCCAGTAGACCGGGACTTCTCAAGAGGTATAATTCACCCCTCCACTTT; CDR3aa: CASRPGLLKRYNSPLHF
abundance: -; j_gene: TRBJ1-6; d_gene: -; v_gene: TRBV28; CDR3nt: TGTGCCAGCATCGAACAGGGCTCCTATAATTCACCCCTCCACTTT; CDR3aa: CASIEQGSYNSPLHF
abundance: -; j_gene: TRBJ1-6; d_gene: -; v_gene: TRBV5-5; CDR3nt: TGTGCCAGCCGCGTCAGACCAAAAAATTCACCCCTCCACTTT; CDR3aa: CASRVRPKNSPLHF
abundance: -; j_gene: TRBJ2-7; d_gene: -; v_gene: TRBV4-3; CDR3nt: TGCGCCAGCAGCCAAGACTACGAGCAGTACTTC; CDR3aa: CASSQDYEQYF
abundance: -; j_gene: TRBJ1-6; d_gene: -; v_gene: TRBV11-3; CDR3nt: TGTGCCAGCAGCTTAGTACAGGGAGGAAATTCACCCCTCCACTTT; CDR3aa: CASSLVQGGNSPLHF
abundance: -; j_gene: TRBJ2-1; d_gene: -; v_gene: TRBV7-9; CDR3nt: TGTGCCAGCAGACCGGCGGGACCAGGGAGCCTCAATGAGCAGTTCTTC; CDR3aa: CASRPAGPGSLNEQFF
abundance: once; j_gene: TRBJ1-2; d_gene: -; v_gene: TRBV6-1; CDR3nt: TGTGCCAGCAGTGAACCCAGCTTAACTGGCTACACCTTC; CDR3aa: CASSEPSLTGYTF
abundance: -; j_gene: TRBJ1-2; d_gene: TRBD1; v_gene: TRBV7-7; CDR3nt: TGTGCTAGCAGCTACAGGGGTGGCTACACCTTC; CDR3aa: CASSYRGGYTF
abundance: -; j_gene: TRBJ2-5; d_gene: -; v_gene: TRBV30; CDR3nt: TGTGCCTGGACGGTCCAAGAGACCCAGTACTTC; CDR3aa: CAWTVQETQYF
abundance: -; j_gene: TRBJ1-2; d_gene: -; v_gene: TRBV28; CDR3nt: TGTGCCAGCAGCCCGGGCTATAAAAACTATGGCTACACCTTC; CDR3aa: CASSPGYKNYGYTF
abundance: -; j_gene: TRBJ2-3; d_gene: -; v_gene: TRBV30; CDR3nt: TGTGCCTGGAGTGTACTAGCTAGCACAGATACGCAGTATTTT; CDR3aa: CAWSVLASTDTQYF
abundance: once; j_gene: TRBJ2-7; d_gene: -; v_gene: TRBV12-1; CDR3nt: TGTGCCAGCAGCTTTGGTGCGGGGGGGCCTTACGAGCAGTACTTC; CDR3aa: CASSFGAGGPYEQYF
abundance: -; j_gene: TRBJ1-1; d_gene: -; v_gene: TRBV7-2; CDR3nt: TGTGCCAGCAGCTTCAGGGGCGTGGTTGGGACTGAAGCTTTCTTT; CDR3aa: CASSFRGVVGTEAFF
abundance: -; j_gene: TRBJ2-1; d_gene: TRBD2; v_gene: TRBV19; CDR3nt: TGTGCCAGTACAGTGACTAGCGGAAACAATGAGCAGTTCTTC; CDR3aa: CASTVTSGNNEQFF
abundance: -; j_gene: TRBJ2-5; d_gene: -; v_gene: TRBV2; CDR3nt: TGTGCCAGCAGCCGGGGCCTCCAAGAGACCCAGTACTTC; CDR3aa: CASSRGLQETQYF
abundance: -; j_gene: TRBJ1-2; d_gene: TRBD1; v_gene: TRBV5-5; CDR3nt: TGTGCCAGCAGCTTGAGAGCGACAGGGGCCCCCTTCTATGGCTACACCTTC; CDR3aa: CASSLRATGAPFYGYTF
abundance: -; j_gene: TRBJ2-1; d_gene: -; v_gene: TRBV14; CDR3nt: TGTGCCAGCAGCCAAGATCGAGTACGGGACAATGAGCAGTTCTTC; CDR3aa: CASSQDRVRDNEQFF
abundance: -; j_gene: TRBJ1-2; d_gene: -; v_gene: TRBV25-1; CDR3nt: TGTGCCAGCAGTGAACAGGGCTATGGCTACACCTTC; CDR3aa: CASSEQGYGYTF
abundance: -; j_gene: TRBJ2-7; d_gene: -; v_gene: TRBV30; CDR3nt: TGTGCCTGGAGTCACAGGGTGGGCGAGCAGTACTTC; CDR3aa: CAWSHRVGEQYF
abundance: -; j_gene: TRBJ2-5; d_gene: TRBD1; v_gene: TRBV12-5; CDR3nt: TGTGCTAGTGGCATCAGGGGGCAGGTGACCCAGTACTTC; CDR3aa: CASGIRGQVTQYF
abundance: once; j_gene: TRBJ2-2; d_gene: -; v_gene: TRBV11-3; CDR3nt: TGTGCCAGCAGCCCCGACTCCGGGGAGCTGTTTTTT; CDR3aa: CASSPDSGELFF
abundance: -; j_gene: TRBJ2-5; d_gene: TRBD2; v_gene: TRBV4-2; CDR3nt: TGTGCCAGCAGCCAAGAACGGGGCGGGGGGGCAAAAGAGACCCAGTACTTC; CDR3aa: CASSQERGGGAKETQYF
abundance: -; j_gene: TRBJ2-6; d_gene: -; v_gene: TRBV19; CDR3nt: TGTGCCAGTAGTTTTGGGGCCAACGTCCTGACTTTC; CDR3aa: CASSFGANVLTF
abundance: -; j_gene: TRBJ2-3; d_gene: -; v_gene: TRBV9; CDR3nt: TGTGCCAGCAGCGTAGGCACAAGGGATACGCAGTATTTT; CDR3aa: CASSVGTRDTQYF
abundance: -; j_gene: TRBJ2-5; d_gene: TRBD1; v_gene: TRBV11-2; CDR3nt: TGTGCCAGCAGCTCGGGACAGTGGAGGGAGACCCAGTACTTC; CDR3aa: CASSSGQWRETQYF